A selection of T cell receptor beta chains follows, all from one sample in a study of T cells in Graves' hyperthyroidism and ophthalmopathy. TCRdb itself ran the multiplex PCR reads through MiXCR, one entry per CDR3 protein. Of around 600,000 distinct CDR3 sequences in the sample, approximately 15% were seen once. Sequenced input: blood. The receptors were gathered from a woman aged 45-65 years with Graves' ophthalmopathy. Each CDR3 is given with its conserved first and last residue. The D gene is left open where the match is weak. Clone size, where shown, is once, few, many, or a class for clones that have expanded.

V	size	D	J	DNA	CDR3
TRBV20-1	many	.	TRBJ1-5	TGCAGTGCTAGCGAAAGGGCAGGGGGCAATCAGCCCCAGCATTTT	CSASERAGGNQPQHF
TRBV27	many	TRBD1	TRBJ2-2	TGTGCCAGCAGTACCGGGACAGCGAACACCGGGGAGCTGTTTTTT	CASSTGTANTGELFF
TRBV19	.	TRBD2	TRBJ2-7	TGTGCCAGTTCCCCCCCGGGGACTAACTACGAGCAGTACTTC	CASSPPGTNYEQYF
TRBV4-1	few	TRBD2	TRBJ2-1	TGCGCCAGCAGAAGACTAGCGGTGGGCCCCTACAATGAGCAGTTCTTC	CASRRLAVGPYNEQFF
TRBV15	many	.	TRBJ2-7	TGTGCCACCAGCAGAGAAAGGGACACCTACTACGAGCAGTACTTC	CATSRERDTYYEQYF
TRBV9	few	.	TRBJ2-4	TGTGCCAGCAGCGGACCGGACACACCCGTGATTGGGGGGTGCATTCAGTACTTC	CASSGPDTPVIGGCIQYF
TRBV19	.	TRBD2	TRBJ2-3	TGTGCCAGTAGTATAGCTAGCGGACGCACAGATACGCAGTATTTT	CASSIASGRTDTQYF
TRBV18	many	TRBD1	TRBJ1-2	TGTGCCAGCTCACCGACAGGGTTATTCTATGGCTACACCTTC	CASSPTGLFYGYTF
TRBV18	.	.	TRBJ1-5	TGTGCCAGCTCGCCCCGGGGAAACAATCAGCCCCAGCATTTT	CASSPRGNNQPQHF
TRBV5-1	many	TRBD1	TRBJ1-2	TGCGCCAGCAGCCCTCAGACAGGGTTGGTTCCCCACTATGGCTACACCTTC	CASSPQTGLVPHYGYTF
TRBV27	.	.	TRBJ2-2	TGTGCCAGCAGTCTCCAGTCCTTGGGCACCGGGGAGCTGTTTTTT	CASSLQSLGTGELFF
TRBV25-1	.	.	TRBJ2-2	TGTGCCAGCAGTGAATGGGAAAGGGGGTATATCGGGGAGCTGTTTTTT	CASSEWERGYIGELFF
TRBV7-6	many	.	TRBJ2-1	TGTGCCAGCAGCTCGAGCGGTTATGAGCAGTTCTTC	CASSSSGYEQFF
TRBV28	many	.	TRBJ1-1	TGTGCCAGCAGTTTTCCGGGGTACACTGAAGCTTTCTTT	CASSFPGYTEAFF
TRBV2	.	.	TRBJ2-1	TGTGCCAGCAGTGAGTCGGAAACCAACAATGAGCAGTTCTTC	CASSESETNNEQFF
TRBV4-3	.	.	TRBJ2-1	TGCGCCAGCAGCCAAGAACCCCTCTCGACTCAATTCAATTATGAGCAGTTCTTC	CASSQEPLSTQFNYEQFF
TRBV27	few	.	TRBJ1-1	TGTGCCAGCAGTTTAGGTTTTGGGGTAGTGAACACTGAAGCTTTCTTT	CASSLGFGVVNTEAFF
TRBV2	.	TRBD2	TRBJ2-1	TGTGCCAGCAGTGCTAGCGGGAGTTCCTACAATGAGCAGCTCTTC	CASSASGSSYNEQLF
TRBV20-1	many	TRBD2	TRBJ2-7	TGCAGTGCTTTTCTTAGCGGGAAAGACTACGAGCAGTACTTC	CSAFLSGKDYEQYF
TRBV6-2/TRBV6-3	.	TRBD1	TRBJ2-2	TGTGCCAGCAGTTACAACACAGGGGCCGGGGAGCTGTTTTTT	CASSYNTGAGELFF
TRBV28	.	TRBD1	TRBJ2-7	TGTGCCAGCAGCCCCGGGACAGGGGTAAACGAGCAGTACTTC	CASSPGTGVNEQYF
TRBV9	few	.	TRBJ1-1	TGTGCCAGCAGCGCGCGTGGGGGGGAAGCTTTCTTT	CASSARGGEAFF
TRBV18	many	TRBD1	TRBJ1-1	TGTGCCAGCTCACCGAATTTAATCGACAGGGAAAAGAGGTACCCTGAAGCTTTCTTT	CASSPNLIDREKRYPEAFF
TRBV20-1	.	TRBD1	TRBJ2-6	TGCAGTGCTCCCTACAGGGGATACGGGGCCAACGTCCTGACTTTC	CSAPYRGYGANVLTF
TRBV3-1	.	TRBD2	TRBJ2-2	TGTGCCAGCAGCCATCTAGCGGGCACCTCCGGGGAGCTGTTTTTT	CASSHLAGTSGELFF
TRBV27	many	.	TRBJ1-6	TGTGCCAGCAGTTCACGACTTAATTCACCCCTCCACTTT	CASSSRLNSPLHF
TRBV28	many	.	TRBJ1-4	TGTGCCAGCACCCCCATAAGCGGGCGAGGAGGGGAAAAACTGTTTTTT	CASTPISGRGGEKLFF
TRBV5-5	many	TRBD1	TRBJ2-4	TGTGCCAGCAGCAAGATTTACCGGGACAGGGTCAACTACAACAAAAACATTCAGTACTTC	CASSKIYRDRVNYNKNIQYF
TRBV7-9	many	.	TRBJ1-5	TGTGCCAGCAGCCCCGGCGGCAGCAGCAATCAGCCCCAGCATTTT	CASSPGGSSNQPQHF
TRBV19	few	.	TRBJ2-2	TGTGCCAGTAGTATACAGGGACCGAACACCGGGGAGCTGTTTTTT	CASSIQGPNTGELFF
TRBV4-3	.	.	TRBJ1-1	TGCGCCAGCAGCCAAGATGGGGGAGTCCGGACTGAAGCTTTCTTT	CASSQDGGVRTEAFF
TRBV19	few	TRBD2	TRBJ2-2	TGTGCCAGTATAATGTCGCGGGAGGGGACCGGGGAGCTGTTTTTT	CASIMSREGTGELFF
TRBV28	few	.	TRBJ1-4	TGTGCCAGCGGCACAACTAATGAAAAACTGTTTTTT	CASGTTNEKLFF